This passage covers 5 T cell receptor beta chains from one sample sequenced in a study. MiXCR, run by TCRdb on the 5' RACE reads, gives a single entry per CDR3 protein. The profile shows 45,000 to 60,000 distinct CDR3 sequences, around 26% of them singletons. What was sequenced was tumor-infiltrating naive CD4+ T cells sorted from the breast tumor. Subset denoted: naive CD4+ T cells, CD4+CD45RA+CD25-. The receptors originated from a female donor with breast cancer.

In its sample, this clonotype was seen a few times. J is TRBJ2-7 and V is TRBV4-1; D is tentatively TRBD1 or TRBD2 (5 bases each). V was trimmed by 4 bases and J by 5 bases, leaving 18 bases between them. The CDR3 extends over 15 amino acids. Germline CDR1 MGHRA, CDR2 YSYEKL. CDR3 DNA sequence: TGCGCCAGCAGCCTGCCGGGACCGGGTCTAAACGAGCAGTACTTC. Translating it yields CASSLPGPGLNEQYF.

This rearrangement joins TRBV20-1 to TRBJ1-1, with D hard to call. The length of the CDR3 is 13 residues. V lost 5 bases to trimming and J lost 5 bases, with 15 bases between them. Per the germline V gene, CDR1 is DFQATT and CDR2 is SNEGSKA (reference sequence). The CDR3 here is CSAGGLRGTEAFF. The DNA for the CDR3 is TGCAGTGCTGGAGGTCTCCGTGGGACTGAAGCTTTCTTT.

Ten or more counts support this clonotype. The gene calls are TRBV5-1 and TRBJ2-1; D might be TRBD2 (7 bases). V lost 4 bases to trimming and J lost 5 bases, with 19 bases between them. The CDR3 runs 16 residues. Germline V gene data show CDR1 as SGHRS and CDR2 as YFSETQ. CDR3 sequence: CASSPREGGHNNEQFF. CDR3 DNA sequence: TGCGCCAGCAGCCCGCGCGAGGGGGGGCACAACAATGAGCAGTTCTTC.

In this sample, this clonotype turned up a few times. V gene TRBV20-1 combines with J gene TRBJ2-3; 7 bases agree with TRBD1. The CDR3 is 14 residues long. V trimming: 5 bases; J trimming: 1 base; junction bases outside the gene matches: 6. Germline lookup yields CDR1 DFQATT and CDR2 SNEGSKA (reference sequence). The CDR3 spells CSAPLTGGTDTQYF. CDR3 DNA sequence: TGCAGTGCTCCATTAACAGGGGGCACAGATACGCAGTATTTT.

The chain couples TRBV20-1 to TRBJ2-6; D is possibly TRBD1 (6 bases). This CDR3 is built from 13 residues. V was shortened by 5 bases and J by 2 bases, with 7 bases between the two germline ends. In germline, CDR1 is DFQATT, CDR2 SNEGSKA (reference sequence). CDR3 residues: CSAPGAGANVLTF. The CDR3 region has the DNA TGCAGTGCTCCAGGGGCTGGGGCCAACGTCCTGACTTTC.